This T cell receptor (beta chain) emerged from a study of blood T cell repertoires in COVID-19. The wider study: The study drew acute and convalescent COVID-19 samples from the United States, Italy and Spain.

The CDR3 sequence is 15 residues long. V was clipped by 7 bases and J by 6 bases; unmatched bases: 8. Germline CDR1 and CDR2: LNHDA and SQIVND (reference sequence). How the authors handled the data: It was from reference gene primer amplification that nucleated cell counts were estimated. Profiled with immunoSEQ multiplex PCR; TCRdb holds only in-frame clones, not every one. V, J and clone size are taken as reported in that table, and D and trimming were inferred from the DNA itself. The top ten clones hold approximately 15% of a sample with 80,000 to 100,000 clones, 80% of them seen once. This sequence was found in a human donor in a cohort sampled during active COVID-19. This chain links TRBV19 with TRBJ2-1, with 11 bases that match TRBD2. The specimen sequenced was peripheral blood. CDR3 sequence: CASTASGRLSNEQFF. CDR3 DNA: TGTGCCAGTACTGCTAGCGGGAGGCTGAGCAATGAGCAGTTCTTC.